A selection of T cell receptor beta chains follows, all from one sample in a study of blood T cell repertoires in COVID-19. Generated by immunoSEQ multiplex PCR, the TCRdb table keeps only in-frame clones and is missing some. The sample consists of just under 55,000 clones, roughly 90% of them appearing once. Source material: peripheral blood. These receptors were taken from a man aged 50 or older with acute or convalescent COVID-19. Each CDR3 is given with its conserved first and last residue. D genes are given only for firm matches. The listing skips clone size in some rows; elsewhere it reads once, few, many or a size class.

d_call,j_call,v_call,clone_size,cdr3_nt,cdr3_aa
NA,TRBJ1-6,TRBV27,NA,TGTGCCTCCTTTGGCCCTGGTTCACCCCTCCACTTT,CASFGPGSPLHF
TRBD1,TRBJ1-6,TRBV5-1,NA,TGCGCCAGCAGCTACACCGGGACAGGGAGCGCCGGGAATTCACCCCTCCACTTT,CASSYTGTGSAGNSPLHF
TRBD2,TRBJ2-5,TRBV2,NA,TGTGCCAGCAGCCTAACTAGCGGGAGTTCGGTGACCCAGTACTTC,CASSLTSGSSVTQYF
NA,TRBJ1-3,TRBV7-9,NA,TGTGCCAGCAGCTTACAGGGAACTGGAAACACCATATATTTT,CASSLQGTGNTIYF
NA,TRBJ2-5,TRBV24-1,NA,TGTGCCACCAGTGATGAATACAGCACGGCCCAGTACTTC,CATSDEYSTAQYF
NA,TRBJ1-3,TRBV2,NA,TGTGCCAGCAGTGAAGCTGAACAGGGAACGGACTCTGGAAACACCATATATTTT,CASSEAEQGTDSGNTIYF
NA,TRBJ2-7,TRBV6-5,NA,TGTGCCAGCAGTTATAGGGGATTCTCCTACGAGCAGTACTTC,CASSYRGFSYEQYF
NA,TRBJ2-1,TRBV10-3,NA,TGTGCCATCAGTGAGGTGTCGATGGCGGGAACTGAGCAGTTCTTC,CAISEVSMAGTEQFF
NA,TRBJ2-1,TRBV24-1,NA,TGTGCCACCAGTTCACAGGGTTGGCCCCATTTGACTTACAATGAGCAGTTCTTC,CATSSQGWPHLTYNEQFF
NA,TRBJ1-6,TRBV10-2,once,TGCGCCAGCATAACAGGGAAGGGTAGGGATTCACCCCTCCACTTT,CASITGKGRDSPLHF
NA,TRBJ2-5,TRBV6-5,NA,TGTGCCAGCAGTTACCTCCAGAGGGAAGAGACCCAGTACTTC,CASSYLQREETQYF
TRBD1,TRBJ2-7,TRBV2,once,TGTGCCAGCAGAGGGCCGGGACAGGGCATCTACGAGCAGTACTTC,CASRGPGQGIYEQYF
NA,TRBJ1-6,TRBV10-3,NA,TGTGCCATCAGGCCAGGATTTAATTCACCCCTCCACTTT,CAIRPGFNSPLHF
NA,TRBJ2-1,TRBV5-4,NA,TGTGCCAGCAGCCGGGGAAGCGGTCAATGGCAGTTCTTC,CASSRGSGQWQFF
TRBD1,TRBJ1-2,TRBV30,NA,TGTGCCTGGAGCGGACAACAGGGGATCTATGGCTACACCTTC,CAWSGQQGIYGYTF
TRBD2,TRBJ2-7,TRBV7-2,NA,TGTGCCAGCAGCCACACCCGGACTAGCGGGTCCTACGAGCAGTACTTC,CASSHTRTSGSYEQYF
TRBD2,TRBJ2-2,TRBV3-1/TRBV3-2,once,TGTGCCAGCAGCCCCAGACTAGCGGGGAACACCGGGGAGCTGTTTTTT,CASSPRLAGNTGELFF
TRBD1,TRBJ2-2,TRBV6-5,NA,TGTGCCAGCACTTCCAGACAGGGGCTCACCGGGGAGCTGTTTTTT,CASTSRQGLTGELFF
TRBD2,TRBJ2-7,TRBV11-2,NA,TGTGCCAGCAGCTGGGAGCGGGGGTCCTACGAGCAGTACTTC,CASSWERGSYEQYF
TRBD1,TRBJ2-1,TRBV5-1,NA,TGCGCCAGCAGCCCCATCGGGACAGGGTTAAATGAGCAGTTCTTC,CASSPIGTGLNEQFF
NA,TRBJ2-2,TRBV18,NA,TGTGCCAGCTCACCAGTCCGTACGAACACCGGGGAGCTGTTTTTT,CASSPVRTNTGELFF
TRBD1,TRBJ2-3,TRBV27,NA,TGTGCCAGCAGTTTGGGACAGGGGATTGTAGATACGCAGTATTTT,CASSLGQGIVDTQYF
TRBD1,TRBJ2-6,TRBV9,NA,TGTGCCAGCAGCGGGATGACGGGACAGGGTATGGGGGCCAACGTCCTGACTTTC,CASSGMTGQGMGANVLTF
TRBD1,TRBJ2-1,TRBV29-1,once,TGCAGCGTTGCCACACAGGGGATATCCTACAATGAGCAGTTCTTC,CSVATQGISYNEQFF
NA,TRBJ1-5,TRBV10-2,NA,TGCGCCAGCAGTGAGTTTGGCACGTATAGCAATCAGCCCCAGCATTTT,CASSEFGTYSNQPQHF
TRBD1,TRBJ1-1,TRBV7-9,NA,TGTGCCAGCACGCCCACAGGGGCGGGCATGAACACTGAAGCTTTCTTT,CASTPTGAGMNTEAFF
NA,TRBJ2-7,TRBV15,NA,TGTGCCACCAGCAGAGAATCAGGGGCGAACTACGAGCAGTACTTC,CATSRESGANYEQYF
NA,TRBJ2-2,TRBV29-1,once,TGCAGCGTTTTCTTCCTGCTAACCGGGGAGCTGTTTTTT,CSVFFLLTGELFF
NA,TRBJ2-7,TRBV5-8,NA,TGTGCCAGCAGCTTGGGAGCAGGGTACTCCTACGAGCAGTACTTC,CASSLGAGYSYEQYF
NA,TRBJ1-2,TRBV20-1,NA,TGCAGTGCGTGGAATCCGGGGGGCTACACCTTC,CSAWNPGGYTF
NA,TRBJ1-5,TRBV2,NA,TGTGCCAGCAGCGAACAGGGAGGGGATCAGCCCCAGCATTTT,CASSEQGGDQPQHF
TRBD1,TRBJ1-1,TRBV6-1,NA,TGTGCCAGCAGTGAGTCCAGGGGGAAGACTGAAGCTTTCTTT,CASSESRGKTEAFF
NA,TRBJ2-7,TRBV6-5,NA,TGTGCCAGCAGACGTGGGGGACTTCAGGACTACGAGCAGTACTTC,CASRRGGLQDYEQYF
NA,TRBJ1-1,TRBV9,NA,TGTGCCAGCAGAGGACAGTTTGACGAAGCTTTCTTT,CASRGQFDEAFF
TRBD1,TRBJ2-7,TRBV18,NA,TGTGCCAGCTCATCAAGGACAGGGCCGTTCTACGAGCAGTACTTC,CASSSRTGPFYEQYF
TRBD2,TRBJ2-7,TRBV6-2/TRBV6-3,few,TGTGCCAGCAGCTGGACTAGCGGGAGCTACGAGCAGTACTTC,CASSWTSGSYEQYF
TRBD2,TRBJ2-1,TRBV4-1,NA,TGCGCCAGCAGCCCTACTAGCGTGCTATACAATGAGCAGTTCTTC,CASSPTSVLYNEQFF
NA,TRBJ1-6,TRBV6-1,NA,TGTGCCAGCAGTGAAGTGGGGACAAGTGGGAATTCACCCCTCCACTTT,CASSEVGTSGNSPLHF
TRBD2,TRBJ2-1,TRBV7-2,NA,TGTGCCAGCAGCCGCAGCGGGAGCTCCTACAATGAGCAGTTCTTC,CASSRSGSSYNEQFF
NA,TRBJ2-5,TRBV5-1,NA,TGCGCCAGCAGCCGTTCCGGGACTCCTGGGGAGACCCAGTACTTC,CASSRSGTPGETQYF
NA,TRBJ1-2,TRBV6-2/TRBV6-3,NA,TGTGCCAGCAGTTACTCGGCCAGGAACTATGGCTACACCTTC,CASSYSARNYGYTF
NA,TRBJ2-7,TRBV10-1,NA,TGCGCCAGCAGTGAGTCAGGGGCCAAGGGCTACGAGCAGTACTTC,CASSESGAKGYEQYF
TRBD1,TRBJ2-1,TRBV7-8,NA,TGTGCCAGCAGCTCGGAAGCAGGGGGCAGCTACAATGAGCAGTTCTTC,CASSSEAGGSYNEQFF
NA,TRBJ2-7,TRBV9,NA,TGTGCCAGCAGCGTAGCAGGGGGGCTAAGCTACGAGCAGTACTTC,CASSVAGGLSYEQYF
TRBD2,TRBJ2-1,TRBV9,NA,TGTGCCAGCGCCAGCGGGAGAGGAAGGTACAATGAGCAGTTCTTC,CASASGRGRYNEQFF
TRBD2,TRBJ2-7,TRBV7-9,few,TGTGCCAGCAGCCTATTACCGGGGGGGGACGAGCAGTACTTC,CASSLLPGGDEQYF
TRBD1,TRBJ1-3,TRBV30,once,TGTGCCTGGAGAACCGGGACAGGGGGCTCTGGAAACACCATATATTTT,CAWRTGTGGSGNTIYF
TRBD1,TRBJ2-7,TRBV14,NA,TGTGCCAGCAGCCAGGTTCGGGGGACAGGGGTCTACGAGCAGTACTTC,CASSQVRGTGVYEQYF
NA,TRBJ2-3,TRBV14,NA,TGTGCCAGCAGCCAAGAATCTGATACGCAGTATTTT,CASSQESDTQYF
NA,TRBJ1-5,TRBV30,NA,TGTGCCTGGAGTGTAGCCGGGGGGGCGGTCCAGCCCCAGCATTTT,CAWSVAGGAVQPQHF
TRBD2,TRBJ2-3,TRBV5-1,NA,TGCGCCAGCAGCTTCGATAGCGGGAGAACAGATACGCAGTATTTT,CASSFDSGRTDTQYF